Listed here are 6 T cell receptor beta chains from one sample, sequenced in a study of beta chain features in type 1 diabetes. Study outcomes and limitations: Type 1 diabetes patients showed a moderate but significant shortening of TCRB CDR3s in all four CD4+ subsets.

Sequencing targeted expressed TCRB transcripts, as all isolated RNA had been reverse transcribed. The protocol was immunoSEQ multiplex PCR, while the TCRdb copy is restricted to in-frame clones and leaves out a portion. This sample has 200,000 to 250,000 clones, with approximately 15% found just once. These receptors have no identified antigens. Sequencing was done on a sample of naive CD4+ T cells from blood. All receptors come from a man aged 30-40 years with type 1 diabetes.

The chain combines TRBV11-2 with TRBJ2-5; D might be TRBD2 (7 bases). Germline V gene lookup returns CDR1 SGHAT and CDR2 FQNNGV. Trimming removed 5 bases at V and 2 bases at J, with 18 bases between. CDR3 length equals 16 residues. The CDR3 loop is CASSPRGGTSQETQYF. The CDR3 DNA follows: TGTGCCAGCAGCCCTAGGGGGGGGACATCACAAGAGACCCAGTACTTC.

This clone was observed a few times. The V and J genes are TRBV4-1 and TRBJ2-1, with 12 positions matching TRBD2. Germline loops: CDR1 MGHRA, CDR2 YSYEKL. This CDR3 has 15 residues. V dropped 4 bases and J dropped 10; count of bases not matched to a gene: 8. Here the CDR3 reads CASSLGLAGRGEQFF. The DNA for the CDR3 is TGCGCCAGCAGCCTCGGACTAGCGGGAAGAGGAGAGCAGTTCTTC.

This clone showed up just a few times. The chain uses TRBV4-1 and TRBJ2-1; 9 bases match TRBD2. Germline assignment: CDR1 MGHRA and CDR2 YSYEKL. The junction had 3 bases not matched to a gene; V was cut back by 1 base and J by 2 bases. The CDR3 loop spans 16 amino acids. CDR3 nucleotides: TGCGCCAGCAGCCAAGGACTAGCGGCGACCTACAATGAGCAGTTCTTC. Amino acids: CASSQGLAATYNEQFF.

This clone was found a few times. The J gene is TRBJ2-1, the V gene TRBV6-5, with 10 positions matching TRBD2. The V segment lost 3 bases and the J segment 4 bases; nucleotides outside the gene matches: 6. The V gene's germline CDR1 is MNHEY and CDR2 SVGAGI. The CDR3 contains 16 residues. CDR3 protein: CASSYRLSGGYNEQFF. The CDR3 coding sequence is TGTGCCAGCAGTTATCGGCTTAGCGGGGGGTACAATGAGCAGTTCTTC.

This clone came up a few times. CDR3 nucleotides: TGCAGCGTTGACAGCGACGGCACAGATACGCAGTATTTT. Its protein product is CSVDSDGTDTQYF. The chain carries TRBV29-1 and TRBJ2-3; the D is unclear. V shed 3 bases and J shed 1 base, with 8 bases lying between them. This CDR3 comprises 13 residues. Germline V gene lookup returns CDR1 SQVTM and CDR2 ANQGSEA.

The chain carries TRBV7-9 and TRBJ2-1; unclear D gene. Germline V gene lookup returns CDR1 SEHNR and CDR2 FQNEAQ (reference sequence). The CDR3 is made up of 12 amino acids. Trimming left V 5 bases short and J 5 bases short, with 7 bases between. CDR3 in DNA: TGTGCCAGCAGCCCCATTGACAATGAGCAGTTCTTC. This translates into CASSPIDNEQFF. Looking up the rest from reference TRBV7-9 and TRBJ2-1 gives the full variable domain: DTGVSQNPRHKITKRGQNVTFRCDPISEHNRLYWYRQTLGQGPEFLTYFQNEAQLEKSRLLSDRFSAERPKGSFSTLEIQRTEQGDSAMYLCASSPIDNEQFFGPGTRLTVL.